These 27 T cell receptor beta chains were sequenced from one sample in a study of vaccination effects on CD4 cells after COVID-19. It was after roughly ten days of culture that CD4+ T cells were isolated. A positive SARS-CoV-2 PCR test fell between March and December 2020. Each participant was given two doses of one vaccine (BNT162b2 or mRNA-1273). No antigen has been identified for these receptors. Produced via immunoSEQ multiplex PCR; TCRdb's table is partial and in-frame only. The sample holds around 50,000 clones, under 85% seen once. Material: CD4+ T cells from PBMCs cultured without peptide, obtained after COVID-19 vaccination. The receptor set was obtained from a human donor who had a prior SARS-CoV-2 infection.

J is TRBJ2-7 and V is TRBV6-5; the match to TRBD1 covers 7 bases. There are 14 residues in the CDR3. J lost 2 bases, V lost 6 bases, and 7 bases had no gene match. Germline CDR1 and CDR2: MNHEY and SVGAGI. This CDR3 reads CASRTHRGAYEQYF. CDR3 DNA sequence: TGTGCCAGCAGGACACACAGGGGTGCCTACGAGCAGTACTTC.

V gene TRBV27 combines with J gene TRBJ1-6; D unclear. V was shortened by 3 bases and J by 7 bases, with 7 bases between the two germline ends. CDR3 size: 13 residues. Looked up from germline, CDR1 is MNHEY and CDR2 is SMNVEV (reference sequence). The CDR3 protein is CASSFLTNSPLHF. In DNA, the CDR3 is TGTGCCAGCAGTTTCCTGACGAATTCACCCCTCCACTTT.

A single count supports this clone. The V and J genes are TRBV6-5 and TRBJ2-3; no clear D gene. The V and J ends lost 6 bases and 1 base respectively, with 5 bases between them. CDR3 length equals 12 residues. The germline V gene encodes CDR1 MNHEY and CDR2 SVGAGI. CDR3 protein: CASRSGTDTQYF. The CDR3 DNA sequence: TGTGCCAGCAGGTCGGGCACAGATACGCAGTATTTT.

The rearrangement joins TRBV25-1 to TRBJ2-2; TRBD1 aligns across 7 bases. V was pared by 5 bases and J by 3 bases, with 9 bases of the junction left unmatched. From germline, CDR1 is MGHDK and CDR2 SYGVNS. The CDR3 contains 16 residues. The DNA of the CDR3 is TGTGCCAGCAGTTCCTTGACAGGGTCAGACACCGGGGAGCTGTTTTTT. It codes for CASSSLTGSDTGELFF.

V usage is TRBV6-5 and J usage is TRBJ2-3, with 9 bases identical to TRBD1. Germline CDR1 and CDR2: MNHEY and SVGAGI. V was pared by 6 bases and J by 3 bases, with 4 bases of the junction left unmatched. The CDR3 is 14 residues long. The CDR3 DNA sequence: TGTGCCAGCAGCCCCGGACAGGGGACAGATACGCAGTATTTT. Protein: CASSPGQGTDTQYF.

This chain uses TRBV20-1 with TRBJ1-5, with no clear D. V lost 3 bases, J lost 3 bases, and 6 bases lay in between. Germline values: CDR1 DFQATT, CDR2 SNEGSKA (reference sequence). The CDR3 runs 12 residues. This CDR3 reads CSASRSNQPQHF. CDR3 sequence (DNA): TGCAGTGCTAGTCGGTCCAATCAGCCCCAGCATTTT.

V gene TRBV4-2 combines with J gene TRBJ2-5; TRBD2 might be the D (6 bases). Germline V gives CDR1 LGHNA, CDR2 YNFKEQ. V gave up 1 base and J gave up 4 bases, with 7 bases separating them. This CDR3 is built from 13 residues. For the CDR3, the DNA is TGTGCCAGCAGCCAAGTGGGGGGAGAGACCCAGTACTTC. Residues: CASSQVGGETQYF.

Only a few counts were recorded for this clone. The rearrangement uses TRBV25-1 and TRBJ2-1, with TRBD1 matching over 8 bases. Looked up from germline, CDR1 is MGHDK and CDR2 is SYGVNS. The CDR3 spans 13 residues. Trimming cost V 3 bases and J 10 bases; bases outside gene matches: 5. The CDR3 region has the DNA TGTGCCAGCAGTGACAGGGGGCGCCAGGAGCAGTTCTTC. Translated: CASSDRGRQEQFF.

This chain joins TRBV9 and TRBJ1-2; D is unclear. Germline CDR1 and CDR2: SGDLS and YYNGEE. CDR3 size: 14 residues. Trimming shortened V by 3 bases and J by 7 bases, and 16 bases separated the two germline ends. DNA for the CDR3: TGTGCCAGCAGCGGAGCTAACTCGTTGCGTGGCTACACCTTC. Translation gives CASSGANSLRGYTF.

This clone has a single count. This chain links TRBV5-1 with TRBJ2-1; 10 positions match TRBD1. This CDR3 is built from 15 residues. Germline CDR1 and CDR2: SGHRS and YFSETQ. Unmatched junction bases numbered 6, after V lost 3 bases and J lost 6 bases. DNA for the CDR3: TGCGCCAGCAGCTCCGCCGGGACAGGGGCCAATGAGCAGTTCTTC. It specifies CASSSAGTGANEQFF.

This chain uses TRBV7-9 with TRBJ1-3; a weak D match, TRBD1 (5 bases). V lost 5 bases and J lost 7, with 15 bases in between. This CDR3 comprises 14 residues. Germline loops: CDR1 SEHNR, CDR2 FQNEAQ (reference sequence). The CDR3 DNA follows: TGTGCCAGCAGCGGCGGGACCGTGCGTAACACCATATATTTT. Amino acids: CASSGGTVRNTIYF.

The rearrangement links TRBV2 to TRBJ1-3; D ambiguous. Trimming pared 3 bases from V and 0 bases from J, leaving 3 bases between. CDR3 length: 13 amino acids. Germline assignment: CDR1 SNHLY and CDR2 FYNNEI. DNA for the CDR3: TGTGCCAGCAGTGATGACTCTGGAAACACCATATATTTT. Protein: CASSDDSGNTIYF.

V gene TRBV18 combines with J gene TRBJ2-2; D perhaps matches TRBD2 (5 bases). Germline CDR1 and CDR2: KGHSH and LQKENI. The CDR3 is 15 amino acids. The V end lost 5 bases, the J end lost 3 bases, and 13 bases lay between the germline ends. CDR3 residues: CASSERTGDTGELFF. Here the CDR3 DNA reads TGTGCCAGCTCAGAACGGACTGGGGACACCGGGGAGCTGTTTTTT.

The rearrangement links TRBV2 to TRBJ2-2; unclear D gene. V gave up 9 bases and J gave up 0 bases, with 11 bases separating them. This CDR3 spans 14 amino acids. Germline CDR1 is SNHLY and CDR2 is FYNNEI. CDR3 loop: CASRTVANTGELFF. CDR3 in DNA: TGTGCCAGTCGAACTGTCGCGAACACCGGGGAGCTGTTTTTT.

The chain has TRBV15 and TRBJ1-5; D is unresolved. CDR1 is LNHNV, CDR2 YYDKDF, per germline (reference sequence). The germline V and J ends were trimmed by 0 bases and 2 bases, with 8 bases remaining between them. The CDR3 length is 15 residues. CDR3 in DNA: TGTGCCACCAGCAGAGATATTGCAGGCAATCAGCCCCAGCATTTT. Protein product: CATSRDIAGNQPQHF.

The V gene is TRBV7-9, the J gene TRBJ2-5, with a weak D call TRBD1 (5 bases). V was pared by 1 base and J by 5 bases, with 8 bases between. The CDR3 has 13 amino acids. CDR1 SEHNR and CDR2 FQNEAQ come from the germline V gene (reference sequence). The CDR3 DNA sequence: TGTGCCAGCAGCTTAGGGGGCTGGGAGACCCAGTACTTC. Protein product: CASSLGGWETQYF.

The genes are TRBV6-6 and TRBJ2-1; 8 nucleotides match TRBD2. Looked up from germline, CDR1 is MNHNY and CDR2 is SVGAGI (reference sequence). V dropped 6 bases and J dropped 4; count of bases not matched to a gene: 11. This CDR3 has 16 residues. The CDR3 DNA reads as TGTGCCAGCAGAACCCTGCTCGCGGGAGGTTACAATGAGCAGTTCTTC. This translates into CASRTLLAGGYNEQFF.

The V and J genes are TRBV4-2 and TRBJ2-5; D remains ambiguous. Trimming removed 2 bases at V and 1 base at J, with 8 bases between. Germline-derived CDR1 and CDR2 are LGHNA and YNFKEQ. The CDR3 has 14 amino acids. This chain's CDR3 is CASSQLSSQETQYF. Written as DNA, the CDR3 is TGTGCCAGCAGCCAATTATCCAGCCAAGAGACCCAGTACTTC.

The chain couples TRBV5-4 to TRBJ1-2; D remains ambiguous. Trimming shortened V by 4 bases and J by 8 bases, and 18 bases separated the two germline ends. Germline CDR1 and CDR2: SGHNT and YYREEE (reference sequence). CDR3 length equals 14 residues. This chain's CDR3 is CASSLIGLGGGYTF. Written as DNA, the CDR3 is TGTGCCAGCAGCCTTATCGGGCTCGGCGGGGGCTACACCTTC.

The chain couples TRBV9 to TRBJ2-3; 10 bases are shared with TRBD2. The junction had 12 bases not matched to a gene; V was cut back by 3 bases and J by 8 bases. The CDR3 extends over 16 amino acids. CDR1 and CDR2 from the germline V gene are SGDLS and YYNGEE. This chain's CDR3 is CASSAWGAGGVGTQYF. CDR3 DNA: TGTGCCAGCAGCGCTTGGGGAGCGGGGGGGGTCGGTACGCAGTATTTT.

This clone occurred once. V usage is TRBV5-1 and J usage is TRBJ2-5, with D unclear. CDR3 length: 15 amino acids. V lost 2 bases, J lost 1 base, and 12 bases lay in between. CDR1 and CDR2 (germline): SGHRS, YFSETQ. The CDR3 region has the DNA TGCGCCAGCAGCTTTGGCACGCACCTCCAAGAGACCCAGTACTTC. Its translation is CASSFGTHLQETQYF.

The rearrangement uses TRBV10-3 and TRBJ1-1; D is perhaps TRBD1 (6 bases). This CDR3 has 15 amino acids. Germline V gives CDR1 ENHRY, CDR2 SYGVKD. The V gene lost 4 bases and the J gene lost 6 bases, with 18 bases spanning the gap. DNA for the CDR3: TGTGCCATCAGTGGCCGGACCAGGGGCGGCGCTGAAGCTTTCTTT. Amino acids: CAISGRTRGGAEAFF.

The V gene is TRBV5-1, the J gene TRBJ2-7; 12 nucleotides agree with TRBD1. The CDR3 covers 15 residues. V trimming: 3 bases; J trimming: 4 bases; junction bases outside the gene matches: 5. Germline CDR1 reads SGHRS; CDR2 reads YFSETQ. The CDR3 loop reads CASSWDRGRGYEQYF. DNA of the CDR3: TGCGCCAGCAGCTGGGACAGGGGGCGCGGTTACGAGCAGTACTTC.

This clone was recorded once. The V call is TRBV3-1 (or the pseudogene TRBV3-2), the J call TRBJ2-5; 13 bases are shared with TRBD2. The CDR3 sequence is 16 residues long. The V segment lost 7 bases and the J segment 0 bases; nucleotides outside the gene matches: 5. Germline CDR1 and CDR2: LGHDT and YNNKEL (reference sequence). The CDR3, as DNA: TGTGCCAGCACCCGGACTAGCGGGGGTCACCAAGAGACCCAGTACTTC. It is translated as CASTRTSGGHQETQYF.

V gene TRBV11-2 combines with J gene TRBJ1-1; the D gene is possibly TRBD1 (6 bases). The CDR3 runs 13 residues. CDR1 and CDR2 (germline): SGHAT, FQNNGV. Trimming stripped 5 bases from V and 12 bases from J, with 19 bases between. The CDR3 DNA is TGTGCCAGCAGCACCCCCCAGGGGCTAAGGACTTTCTTT. Translation gives CASSTPQGLRTFF.

The chain has TRBV6-6 and TRBJ1-2; unclear D gene. Trimming pared 2 bases from V and 6 bases from J, leaving 13 bases between. The germline V gene encodes CDR1 MNHNY and CDR2 SVGAGI (reference sequence). CDR3 length: 14 amino acids. CDR3 in DNA: TGTGCCAGCAGTTACGGTGCCAGGATAGATGGCTACACCTTC. Residues: CASSYGARIDGYTF.

The chain employs TRBV2 and TRBJ2-3; D call uncertain. V was clipped by 5 bases and J by 6 bases, with 9 bases between them. In germline, CDR1 is SNHLY, CDR2 FYNNEI. This CDR3 contains 12 residues. Here the CDR3 reads CASSYTVDTQYF. The CDR3 DNA is TGTGCCAGCAGTTACACCGTGGATACGCAGTATTTT.